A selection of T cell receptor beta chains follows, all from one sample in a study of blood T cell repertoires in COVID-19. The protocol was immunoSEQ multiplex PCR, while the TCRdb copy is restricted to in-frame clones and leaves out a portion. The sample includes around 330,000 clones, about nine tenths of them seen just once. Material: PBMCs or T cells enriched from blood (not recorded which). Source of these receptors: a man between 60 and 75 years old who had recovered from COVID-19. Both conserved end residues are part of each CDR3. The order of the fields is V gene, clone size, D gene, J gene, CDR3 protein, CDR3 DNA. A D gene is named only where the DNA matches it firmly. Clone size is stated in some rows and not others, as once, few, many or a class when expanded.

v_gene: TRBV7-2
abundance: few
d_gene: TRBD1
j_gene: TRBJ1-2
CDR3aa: CASSLLARGQDEGYTF
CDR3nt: TGTGCCAGCAGCTTACTTGCCAGGGGGCAGGATGAAGGCTACACCTTC

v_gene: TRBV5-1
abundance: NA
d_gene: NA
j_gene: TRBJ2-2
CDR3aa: CASSFIRGHTGELFF
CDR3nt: TGCGCCAGCAGCTTCATCAGGGGTCACACCGGGGAGCTGTTTTTT

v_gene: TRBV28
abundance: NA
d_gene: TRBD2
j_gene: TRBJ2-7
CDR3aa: CASSSPGLAGVHEQYF
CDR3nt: TGTGCCAGCAGTTCCCCCGGGCTAGCGGGAGTTCACGAGCAGTACTTC

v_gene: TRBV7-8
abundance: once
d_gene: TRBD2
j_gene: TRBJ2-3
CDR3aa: CASSFAGGGTDTQYF
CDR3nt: TGTGCCAGCAGCTTTGCGGGAGGGGGCACAGATACGCAGTATTTT

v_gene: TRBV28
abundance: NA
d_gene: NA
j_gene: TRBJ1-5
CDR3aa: CASSHGRRGEQPQHF
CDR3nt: TGTGCCAGCAGCCATGGAAGGAGGGGAGAGCAGCCCCAGCATTTT

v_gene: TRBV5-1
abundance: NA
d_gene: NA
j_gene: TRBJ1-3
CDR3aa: CASSNPESGNTIYF
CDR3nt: TGCGCCAGCAGCAACCCGGAGTCTGGAAACACCATATATTTT

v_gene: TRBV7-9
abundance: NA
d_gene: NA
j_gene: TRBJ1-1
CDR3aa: CASSSQGTEAFF
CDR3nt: TGTGCCAGCAGCTCACAGGGCACTGAAGCTTTCTTT

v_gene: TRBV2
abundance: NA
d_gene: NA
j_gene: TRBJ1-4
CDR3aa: CASSDPTGSNEKLFF
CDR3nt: TGTGCCAGCAGTGACCCCACGGGTTCTAATGAAAAACTGTTTTTT

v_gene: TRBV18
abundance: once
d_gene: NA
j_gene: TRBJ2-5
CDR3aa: CASSPNRGMETQYF
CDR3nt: TGTGCCAGCTCACCAAATAGGGGCATGGAGACCCAGTACTTC

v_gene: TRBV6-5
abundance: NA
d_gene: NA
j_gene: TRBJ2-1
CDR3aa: CASSFQGLASNEQFF
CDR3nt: TGTGCCAGCAGTTTTCAAGGGCTAGCGAGCAATGAGCAGTTCTTC

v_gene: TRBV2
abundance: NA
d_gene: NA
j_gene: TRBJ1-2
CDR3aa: CASSESGEGYTF
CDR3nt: TGTGCCAGCAGTGAGTCAGGGGAAGGCTACACCTTC

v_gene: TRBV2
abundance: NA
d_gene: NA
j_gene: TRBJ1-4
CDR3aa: CASRERENEKLFF
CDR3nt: TGTGCCAGCAGGGAGAGGGAGAATGAAAAACTGTTTTTT

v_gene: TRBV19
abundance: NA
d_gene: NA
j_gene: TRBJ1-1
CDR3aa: CASSIVQNTEAFF
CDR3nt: TGTGCCAGTAGTATAGTACAGAACACTGAAGCTTTCTTT

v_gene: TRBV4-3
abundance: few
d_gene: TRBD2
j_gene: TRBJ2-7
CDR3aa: CASSPGLNPYEQYF
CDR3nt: TGCGCCAGCAGCCCGGGACTAAACCCTTACGAGCAGTACTTC

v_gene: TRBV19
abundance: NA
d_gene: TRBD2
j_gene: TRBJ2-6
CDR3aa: CASSIGLAGANVLTF
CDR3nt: TGTGCCAGTAGTATAGGACTAGCCGGGGCCAACGTCCTGACTTTC

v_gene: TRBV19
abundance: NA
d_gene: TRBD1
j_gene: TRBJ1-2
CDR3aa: CASSIRTGDYGYTF
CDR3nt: TGTGCCAGTAGTATAAGGACAGGAGACTATGGCTACACCTTC

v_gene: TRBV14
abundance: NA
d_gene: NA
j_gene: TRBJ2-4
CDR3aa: CASSWGYREAKNIQYF
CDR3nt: TGTGCCAGCAGCTGGGGCTACAGGGAAGCCAAAAACATTCAGTACTTC

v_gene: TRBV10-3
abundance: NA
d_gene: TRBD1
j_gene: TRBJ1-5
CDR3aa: CAISDRDRGNQPQHF
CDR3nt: TGTGCCATCAGTGACCGGGACAGGGGCAATCAGCCCCAGCATTTT

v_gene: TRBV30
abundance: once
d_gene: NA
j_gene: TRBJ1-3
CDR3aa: CAWSTGNSGNTIYF
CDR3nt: TGTGCCTGGAGTACGGGGAACTCTGGAAACACCATATATTTT

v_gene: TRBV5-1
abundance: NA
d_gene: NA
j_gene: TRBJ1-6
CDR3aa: CASSAGTGNSPLHF
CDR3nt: TGCGCCAGCAGCGCGGGGACTGGGAATTCACCCCTCCACTTT

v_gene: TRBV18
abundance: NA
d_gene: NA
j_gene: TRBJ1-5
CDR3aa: CASSPDRNQPQHF
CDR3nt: TGTGCCAGCTCACCCGACAGAAATCAGCCCCAGCATTTT

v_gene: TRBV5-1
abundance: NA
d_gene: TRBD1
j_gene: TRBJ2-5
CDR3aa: CASSSGTGGSYQETQYF
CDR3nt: TGCGCCAGCAGCTCCGGGACAGGAGGGTCGTACCAAGAGACCCAGTACTTC

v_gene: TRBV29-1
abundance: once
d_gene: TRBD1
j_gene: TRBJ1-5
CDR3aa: CSVGTGSGQPQHF
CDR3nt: TGCAGCGTGGGGACAGGGAGTGGTCAGCCCCAGCATTTT

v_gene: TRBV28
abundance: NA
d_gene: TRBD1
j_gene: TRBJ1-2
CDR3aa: CASSLYGGTGGPFYGYTF
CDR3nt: TGTGCCAGCAGTTTATACGGGGGGACAGGGGGTCCCTTCTATGGCTACACCTTC

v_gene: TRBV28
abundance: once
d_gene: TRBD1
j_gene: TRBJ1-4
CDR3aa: CASSSTGTGREKLFF
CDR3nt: TGTGCCAGCAGTTCAACCGGGACAGGGCGTGAAAAACTGTTTTTT

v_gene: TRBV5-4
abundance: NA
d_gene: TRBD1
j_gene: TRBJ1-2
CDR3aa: CASKGTGVYYGYTF
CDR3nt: TGTGCCAGCAAGGGGACAGGGGTTTACTATGGCTACACCTTC

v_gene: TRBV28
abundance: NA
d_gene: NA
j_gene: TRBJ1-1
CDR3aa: CASIFSRGQLNTEAFF
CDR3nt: TGTGCCAGCATTTTCTCACGCGGACAGCTGAACACTGAAGCTTTCTTT

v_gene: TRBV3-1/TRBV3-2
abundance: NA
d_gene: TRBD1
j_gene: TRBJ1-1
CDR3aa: CASSQLSSGQFFF
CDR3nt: TGTGCCAGCAGCCAACTCTCGTCGGGACAGTTTTTCTTT

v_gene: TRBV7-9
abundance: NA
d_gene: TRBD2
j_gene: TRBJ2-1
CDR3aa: CASSLAPTSGSAYNEQFF
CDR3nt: TGTGCCAGCAGCTTAGCGCCGACTAGCGGGAGTGCCTACAATGAGCAGTTCTTC

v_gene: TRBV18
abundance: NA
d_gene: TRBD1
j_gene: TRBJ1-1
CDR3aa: CASSPPETGPRNTEAFF
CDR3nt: TGTGCCAGCTCACCACCCGAGACAGGGCCGAGGAACACTGAAGCTTTCTTT

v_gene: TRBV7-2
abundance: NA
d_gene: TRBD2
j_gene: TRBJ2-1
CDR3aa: CASSPKGASGSKVFF
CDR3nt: TGTGCCAGCAGCCCGAAGGGGGCTAGCGGGAGTAAGGTGTTCTTC

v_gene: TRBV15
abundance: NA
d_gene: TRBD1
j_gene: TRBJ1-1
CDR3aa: CATSRDAGGNTEAFF
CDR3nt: TGTGCCACCAGCAGAGATGCAGGGGGGAACACTGAAGCTTTCTTT

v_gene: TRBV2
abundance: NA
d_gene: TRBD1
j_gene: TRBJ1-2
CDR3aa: CASPVYRGRNYGYTF
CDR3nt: TGTGCCAGCCCTGTCTACAGGGGGCGAAACTATGGCTACACCTTC

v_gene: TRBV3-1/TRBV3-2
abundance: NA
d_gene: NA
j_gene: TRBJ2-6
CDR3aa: CASSLSAGANVLTF
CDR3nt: TGTGCCAGCAGCCTCAGTGCTGGGGCCAACGTCCTGACTTTC

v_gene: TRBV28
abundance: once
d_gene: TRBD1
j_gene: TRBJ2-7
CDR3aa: CASSLGDRVDEQYF
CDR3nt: TGTGCCAGCAGTTTAGGGGACAGGGTGGACGAGCAGTACTTC

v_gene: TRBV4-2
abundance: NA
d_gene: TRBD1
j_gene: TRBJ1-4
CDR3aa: CASSLAMGTGATNEKLFF
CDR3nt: TGTGCCAGCAGCCTCGCGATGGGGACAGGTGCAACTAATGAAAAACTGTTTTTT

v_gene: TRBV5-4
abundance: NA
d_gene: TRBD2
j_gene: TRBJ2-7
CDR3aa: CASSSRTSGTYEQYF
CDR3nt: TGTGCCAGCAGCTCCCGGACTAGCGGAACCTACGAGCAGTACTTC

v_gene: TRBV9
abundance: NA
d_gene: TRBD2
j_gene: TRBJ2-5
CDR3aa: CASSVVGTSEETQYF
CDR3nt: TGTGCCAGCAGCGTAGTGGGGACTAGTGAAGAGACCCAGTACTTC

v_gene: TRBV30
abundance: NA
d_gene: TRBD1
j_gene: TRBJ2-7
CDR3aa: CAWTTGDQSYEQYF
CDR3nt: TGTGCCTGGACCACAGGGGATCAATCCTACGAGCAGTACTTC

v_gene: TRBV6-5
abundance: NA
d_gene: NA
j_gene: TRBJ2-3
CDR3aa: CASRTGTSTDTQYF
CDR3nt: TGTGCCAGCAGAACAGGTACTAGCACAGATACGCAGTATTTT

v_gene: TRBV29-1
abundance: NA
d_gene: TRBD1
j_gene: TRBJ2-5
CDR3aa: CSVLGQGGETQYF
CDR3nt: TGCAGCGTTTTGGGACAGGGTGGGGAGACCCAGTACTTC

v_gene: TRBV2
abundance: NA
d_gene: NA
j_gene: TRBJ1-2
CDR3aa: CASSVGNNYGYTF
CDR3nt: TGTGCCAGCAGTGTGGGCAATAACTATGGCTACACCTTC

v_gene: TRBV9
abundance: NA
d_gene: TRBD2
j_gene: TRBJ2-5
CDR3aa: CASSVAPLARGETQYF
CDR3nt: TGTGCCAGCAGCGTAGCCCCACTAGCGCGGGGTGAGACCCAGTACTTC

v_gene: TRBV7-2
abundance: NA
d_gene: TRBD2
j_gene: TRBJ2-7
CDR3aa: CASSLVAGGGYEQYF
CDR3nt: TGTGCCAGCAGCTTAGTAGCGGGAGGGGGGTACGAGCAGTACTTC

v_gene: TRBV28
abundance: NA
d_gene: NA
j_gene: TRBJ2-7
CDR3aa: CASRVLVPNYEQYF
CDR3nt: TGTGCCAGCAGAGTACTTGTACCTAACTACGAGCAGTACTTC

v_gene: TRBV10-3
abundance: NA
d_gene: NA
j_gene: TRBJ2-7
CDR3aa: CAISEGTKYEQYF
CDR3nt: TGTGCCATCAGTGAGGGGACAAAATACGAGCAGTACTTC

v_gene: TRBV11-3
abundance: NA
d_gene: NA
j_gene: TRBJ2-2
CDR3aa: CASSTGIANTGELFF
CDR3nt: TGTGCCAGCAGCACCGGGATCGCGAACACCGGGGAGCTGTTTTTT

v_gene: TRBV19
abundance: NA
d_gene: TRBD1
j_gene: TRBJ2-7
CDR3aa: CASRDRGNEQYF
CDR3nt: TGTGCCAGTAGGGACAGGGGCAACGAGCAGTACTTC

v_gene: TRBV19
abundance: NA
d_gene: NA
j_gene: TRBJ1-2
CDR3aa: CASTGGARYGYTF
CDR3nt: TGTGCCAGTACCGGGGGGGCGCGGTATGGCTACACCTTC

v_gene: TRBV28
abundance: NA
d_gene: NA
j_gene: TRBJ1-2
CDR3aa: CASRSAGNGYTF
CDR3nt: TGTGCCAGCAGGTCGGCAGGGAATGGCTACACCTTC

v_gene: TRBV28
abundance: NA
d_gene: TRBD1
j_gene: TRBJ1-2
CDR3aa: CASRGTPGQGAYRYGYTF
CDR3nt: TGTGCCAGCAGGGGGACCCCCGGACAGGGGGCATATCGCTATGGCTACACCTTC

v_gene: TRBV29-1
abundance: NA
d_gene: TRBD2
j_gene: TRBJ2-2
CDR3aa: CSVDSGTSVGGELFF
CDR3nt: TGCAGCGTCGATTCCGGGACTAGCGTTGGCGGGGAGCTGTTTTTT

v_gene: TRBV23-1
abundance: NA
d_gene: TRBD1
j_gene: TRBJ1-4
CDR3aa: CASSHQQGAPTTNEKLFF
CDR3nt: TGCGCCAGCAGCCATCAACAGGGGGCCCCCACAACTAATGAAAAACTGTTTTTT

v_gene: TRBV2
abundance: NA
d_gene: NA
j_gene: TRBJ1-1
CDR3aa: CATNTGNTEAFF
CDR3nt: TGTGCCACTAATACAGGGAACACTGAAGCTTTCTTT

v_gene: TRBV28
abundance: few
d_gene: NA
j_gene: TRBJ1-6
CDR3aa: CASRPRQILNSPLHF
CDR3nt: TGTGCCAGCAGACCAAGACAGATACTAAATTCACCCCTCCACTTT